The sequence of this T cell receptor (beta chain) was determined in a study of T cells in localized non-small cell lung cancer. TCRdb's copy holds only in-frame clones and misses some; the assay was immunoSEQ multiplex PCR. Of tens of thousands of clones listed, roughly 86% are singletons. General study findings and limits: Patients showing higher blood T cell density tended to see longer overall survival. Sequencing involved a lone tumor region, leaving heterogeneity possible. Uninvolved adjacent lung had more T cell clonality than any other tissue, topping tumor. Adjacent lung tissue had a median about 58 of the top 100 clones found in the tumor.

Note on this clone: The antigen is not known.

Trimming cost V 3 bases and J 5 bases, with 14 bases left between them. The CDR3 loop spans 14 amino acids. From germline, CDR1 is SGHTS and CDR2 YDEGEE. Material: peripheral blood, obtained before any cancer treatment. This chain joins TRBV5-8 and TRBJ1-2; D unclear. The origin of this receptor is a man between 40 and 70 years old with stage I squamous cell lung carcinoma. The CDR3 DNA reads TGTGCCAGCAGCTCGCGATGGGTGGGGTATGGCTACACCTTC. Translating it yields CASSSRWVGYGYTF.